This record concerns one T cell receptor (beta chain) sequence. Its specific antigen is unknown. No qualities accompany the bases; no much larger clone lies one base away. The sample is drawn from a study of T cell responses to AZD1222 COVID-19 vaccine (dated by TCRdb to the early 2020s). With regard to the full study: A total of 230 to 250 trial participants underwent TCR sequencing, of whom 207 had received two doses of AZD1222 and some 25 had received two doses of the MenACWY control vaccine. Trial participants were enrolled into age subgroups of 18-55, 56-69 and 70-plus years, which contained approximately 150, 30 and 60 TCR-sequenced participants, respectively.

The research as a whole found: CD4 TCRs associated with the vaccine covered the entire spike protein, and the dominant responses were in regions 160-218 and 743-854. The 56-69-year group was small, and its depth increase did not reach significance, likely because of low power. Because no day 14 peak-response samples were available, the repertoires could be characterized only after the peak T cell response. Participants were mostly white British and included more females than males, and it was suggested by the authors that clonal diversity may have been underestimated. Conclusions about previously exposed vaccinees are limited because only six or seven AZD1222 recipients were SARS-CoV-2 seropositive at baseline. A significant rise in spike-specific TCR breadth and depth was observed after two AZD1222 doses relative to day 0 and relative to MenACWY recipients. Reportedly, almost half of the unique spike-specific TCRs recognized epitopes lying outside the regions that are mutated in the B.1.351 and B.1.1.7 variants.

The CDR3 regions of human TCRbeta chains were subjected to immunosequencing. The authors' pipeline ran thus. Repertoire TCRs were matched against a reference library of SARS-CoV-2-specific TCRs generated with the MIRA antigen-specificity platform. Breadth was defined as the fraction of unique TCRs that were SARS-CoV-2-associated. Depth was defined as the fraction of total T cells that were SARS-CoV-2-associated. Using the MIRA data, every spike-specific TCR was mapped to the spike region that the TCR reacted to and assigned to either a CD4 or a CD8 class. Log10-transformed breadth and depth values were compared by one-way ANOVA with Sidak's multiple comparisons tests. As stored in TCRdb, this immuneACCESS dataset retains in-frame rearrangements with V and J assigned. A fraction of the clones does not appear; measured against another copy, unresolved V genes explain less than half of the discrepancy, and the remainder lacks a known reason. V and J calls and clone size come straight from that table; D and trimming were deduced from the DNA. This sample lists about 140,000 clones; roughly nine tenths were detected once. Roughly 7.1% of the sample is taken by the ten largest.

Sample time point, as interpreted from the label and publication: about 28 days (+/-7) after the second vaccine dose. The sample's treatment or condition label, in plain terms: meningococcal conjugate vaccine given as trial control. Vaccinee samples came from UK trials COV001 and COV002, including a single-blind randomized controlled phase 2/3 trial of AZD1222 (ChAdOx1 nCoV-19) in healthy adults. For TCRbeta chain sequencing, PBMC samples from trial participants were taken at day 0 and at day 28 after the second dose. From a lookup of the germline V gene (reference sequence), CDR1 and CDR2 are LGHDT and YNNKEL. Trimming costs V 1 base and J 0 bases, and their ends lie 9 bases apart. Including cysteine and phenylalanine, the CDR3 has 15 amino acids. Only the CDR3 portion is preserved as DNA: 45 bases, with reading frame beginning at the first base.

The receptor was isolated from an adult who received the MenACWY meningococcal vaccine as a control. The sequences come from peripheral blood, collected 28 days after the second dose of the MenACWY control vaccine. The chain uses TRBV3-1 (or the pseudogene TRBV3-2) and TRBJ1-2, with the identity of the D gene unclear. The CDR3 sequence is CASSQARISNYGYTF. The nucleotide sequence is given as TGTGCCAGCAGCCAAGCAAGGATTTCTAACTATGGCTACACCTTC.